This paragraph covers one T cell receptor beta chain sequence. Its target is unknown. The sample's time point: blood from clinic visit 5 months post-surgery; TSC patient then seizure free. The sequenced cases were selected for having the highest brain T cell transcript signatures. Patients received at least one anti-epileptic drug before surgery. This sample was taken from a study of brain T cells in children with intractable seizures. Generated by immunoSEQ multiplex PCR, the TCRdb table keeps only in-frame clones and is missing some. Among around 340,000 clones listed, 93% were seen once. General study points: Absence of clones before surgery may stem from lower sequencing depth.

This sample comprised peripheral blood, obtained 4 to 6 months after surgery. The TCR originated in a boy under two years old with tuberous sclerosis and intractable seizures.

The CDR3 here is CASSEPRDRDSYEQYF. The CDR3 nucleotides read TGTGCCAGCAGTGAACCCCGGGACAGGGACTCCTACGAGCAGTACTTC. The genes are TRBV6-1 and TRBJ2-7; 9 bases line up with TRBD1. Germline loops: CDR1 MNHNS, CDR2 SASEGT. The CDR3 covers 16 residues. J lost 0 bases, V lost 2 bases, and 5 bases had no gene match.